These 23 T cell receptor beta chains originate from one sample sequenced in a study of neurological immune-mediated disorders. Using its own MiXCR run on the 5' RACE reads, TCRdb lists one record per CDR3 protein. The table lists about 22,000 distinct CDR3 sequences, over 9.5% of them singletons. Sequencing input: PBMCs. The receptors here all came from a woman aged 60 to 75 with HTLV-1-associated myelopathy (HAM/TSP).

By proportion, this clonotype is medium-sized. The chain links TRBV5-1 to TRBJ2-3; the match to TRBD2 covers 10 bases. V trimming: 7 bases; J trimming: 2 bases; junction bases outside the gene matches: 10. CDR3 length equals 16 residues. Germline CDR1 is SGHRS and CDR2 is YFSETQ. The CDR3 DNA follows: TGCGCCAGCTTAGCGGGGGGATCTGGCAACACAGATACGCAGTATTTT. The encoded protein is CASLAGGSGNTDTQYF.

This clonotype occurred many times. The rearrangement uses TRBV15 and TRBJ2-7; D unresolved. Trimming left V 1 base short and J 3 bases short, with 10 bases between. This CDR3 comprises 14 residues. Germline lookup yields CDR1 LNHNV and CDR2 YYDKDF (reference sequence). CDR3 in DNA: TGTGCCACCAGCAGAGCCCCGGGCCACTACGAGCAGTACTTC. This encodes CATSRAPGHYEQYF.

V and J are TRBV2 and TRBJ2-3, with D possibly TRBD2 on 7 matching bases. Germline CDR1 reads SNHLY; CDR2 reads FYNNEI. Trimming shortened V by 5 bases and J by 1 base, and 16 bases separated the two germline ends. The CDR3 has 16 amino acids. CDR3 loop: CASSTGTIGRTDTQYF. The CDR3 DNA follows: TGTGCCAGCAGTACAGGGACTATCGGGCGCACAGATACGCAGTATTTT. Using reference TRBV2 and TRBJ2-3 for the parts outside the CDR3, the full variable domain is EPEVTQTPSHQVTQMGQEVILRCVPISNHLYFYWYRQILGQKVEFLVSFYNNEISEKSEIFDDQFSVERPDGSNFTLKIRSTKLEDSAMYFCASSTGTIGRTDTQYFGPGTRLTVL.

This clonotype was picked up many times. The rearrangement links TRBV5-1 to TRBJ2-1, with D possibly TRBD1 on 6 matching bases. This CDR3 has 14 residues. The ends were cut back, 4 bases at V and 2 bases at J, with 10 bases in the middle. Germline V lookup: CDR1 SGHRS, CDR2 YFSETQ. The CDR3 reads CASSNRDTYNEQFF. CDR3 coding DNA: TGCGCCAGCAGCAACCGGGACACCTACAATGAGCAGTTCTTC.

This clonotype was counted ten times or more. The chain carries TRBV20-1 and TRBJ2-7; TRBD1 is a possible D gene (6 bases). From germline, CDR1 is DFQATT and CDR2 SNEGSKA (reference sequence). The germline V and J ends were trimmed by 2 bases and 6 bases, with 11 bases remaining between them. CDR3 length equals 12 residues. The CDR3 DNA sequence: TGCAGTGCTAGAAGACAGGAGCTCGAGCAGTACTTC. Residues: CSARRQELEQYF.

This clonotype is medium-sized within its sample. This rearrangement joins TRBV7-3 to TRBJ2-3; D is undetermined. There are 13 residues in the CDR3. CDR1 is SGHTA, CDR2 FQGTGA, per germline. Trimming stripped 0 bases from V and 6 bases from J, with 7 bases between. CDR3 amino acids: CASSLTPADTQYF. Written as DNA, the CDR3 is TGTGCCAGCAGCTTAACTCCGGCGGATACGCAGTATTTT.

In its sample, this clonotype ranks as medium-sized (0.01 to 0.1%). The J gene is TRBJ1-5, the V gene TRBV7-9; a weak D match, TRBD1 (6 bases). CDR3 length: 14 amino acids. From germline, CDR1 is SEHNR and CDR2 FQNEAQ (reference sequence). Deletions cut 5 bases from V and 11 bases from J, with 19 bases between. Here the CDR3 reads CASSQTGDLGAQHF. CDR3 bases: TGTGCCAGCAGCCAGACAGGTGACCTAGGGGCCCAGCATTTT.

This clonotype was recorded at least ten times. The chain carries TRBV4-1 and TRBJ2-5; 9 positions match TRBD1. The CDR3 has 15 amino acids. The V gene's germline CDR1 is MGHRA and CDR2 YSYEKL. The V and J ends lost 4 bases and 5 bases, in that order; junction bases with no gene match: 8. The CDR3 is CASSLTGGSGETQYF. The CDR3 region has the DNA TGCGCCAGCAGCCTTACAGGGGGCAGTGGGGAGACCCAGTACTTC.

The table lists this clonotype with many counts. The CDR3 region has the DNA TGTGCCAGCAGCCCCATCCCGGCGGAGAACAATGAGCAGTTCTTC. Amino acids: CASSPIPAENNEQFF. The V gene is TRBV3-1, the J gene TRBJ2-1; unclear D gene. The CDR3 runs to 15 residues. From germline, CDR1 is LGHDT and CDR2 YNNKEL (reference sequence). V was trimmed by 4 bases and J by 5 bases, leaving 15 bases between them.

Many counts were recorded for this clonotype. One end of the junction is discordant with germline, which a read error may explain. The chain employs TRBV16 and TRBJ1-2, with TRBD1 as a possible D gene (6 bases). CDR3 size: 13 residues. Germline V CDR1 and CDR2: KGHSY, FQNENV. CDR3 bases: TGTGCCAGCAGCCAATCACGTCAGGGGAGAAACGTCTTC. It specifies CASSQSRQGRNVF.

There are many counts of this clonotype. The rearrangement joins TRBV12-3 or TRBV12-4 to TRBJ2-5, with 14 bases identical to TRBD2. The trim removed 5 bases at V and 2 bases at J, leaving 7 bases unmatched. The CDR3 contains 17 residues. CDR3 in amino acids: CASSLGLAGGRQETQYF. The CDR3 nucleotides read TGTGCCAGCAGTCTCGGACTAGCGGGGGGCCGGCAAGAGACCCAGTACTTC.

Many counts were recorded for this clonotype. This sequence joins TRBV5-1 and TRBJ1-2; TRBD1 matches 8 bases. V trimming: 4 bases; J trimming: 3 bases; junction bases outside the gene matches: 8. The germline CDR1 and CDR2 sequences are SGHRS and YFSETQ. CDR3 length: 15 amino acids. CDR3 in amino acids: CASSLLGQGDYGYTF. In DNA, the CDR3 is TGCGCCAGCAGCCTATTAGGACAGGGCGACTATGGCTACACCTTC. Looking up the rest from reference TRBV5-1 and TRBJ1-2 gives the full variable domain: KAGVTQTPRYLIKTRGQQVTLSCSPISGHRSVSWYQQTPGQGLQFLFEYFSETQRNKGNFPGRFSGRQFSNSRSEMNVSTLELGDSALYLCASSLLGQGDYGYTFGSGTRLTVV.

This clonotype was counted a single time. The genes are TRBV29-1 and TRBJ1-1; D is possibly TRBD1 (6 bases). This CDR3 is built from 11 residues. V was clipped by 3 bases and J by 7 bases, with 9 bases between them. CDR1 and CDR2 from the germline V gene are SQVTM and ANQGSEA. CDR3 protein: CSVDGDIEAFF. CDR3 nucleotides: TGCAGCGTTGATGGGGACATTGAAGCTTTCTTT.

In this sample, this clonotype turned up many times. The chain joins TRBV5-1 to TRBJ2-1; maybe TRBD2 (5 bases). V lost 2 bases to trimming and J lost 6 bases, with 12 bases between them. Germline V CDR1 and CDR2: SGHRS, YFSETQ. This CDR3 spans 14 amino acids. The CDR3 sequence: CASSFRPEGNEQFF. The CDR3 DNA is TGCGCCAGCAGCTTCCGGCCAGAGGGCAATGAGCAGTTCTTC. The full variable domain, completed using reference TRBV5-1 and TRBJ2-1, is KAGVTQTPRYLIKTRGQQVTLSCSPISGHRSVSWYQQTPGQGLQFLFEYFSETQRNKGNFPGRFSGRQFSNSRSEMNVSTLELGDSALYLCASSFRPEGNEQFFGPGTRLTVL.

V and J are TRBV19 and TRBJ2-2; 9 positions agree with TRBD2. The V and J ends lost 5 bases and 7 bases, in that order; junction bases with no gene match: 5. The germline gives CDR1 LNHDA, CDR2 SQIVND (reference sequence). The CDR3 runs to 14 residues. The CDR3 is CASSLGLAGGELFF. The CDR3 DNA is TGTGCCAGTAGTCTGGGACTAGCTGGCGGGGAGCTGTTTTTT.

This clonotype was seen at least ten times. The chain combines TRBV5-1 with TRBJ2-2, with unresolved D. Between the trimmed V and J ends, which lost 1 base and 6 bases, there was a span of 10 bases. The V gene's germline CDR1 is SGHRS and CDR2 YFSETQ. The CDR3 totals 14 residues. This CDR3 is CASSLSPSPGELFF. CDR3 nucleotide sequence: TGCGCCAGCAGCTTGAGCCCCTCCCCCGGGGAGCTGTTTTTT.

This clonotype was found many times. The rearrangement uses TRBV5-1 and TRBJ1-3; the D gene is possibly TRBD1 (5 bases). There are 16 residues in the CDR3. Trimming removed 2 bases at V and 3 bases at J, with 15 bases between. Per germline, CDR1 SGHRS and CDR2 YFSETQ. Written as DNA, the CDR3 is TGCGCCAGCAGCTTTTGGTCCCAGGGAGGTGGAAACACCATATATTTT. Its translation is CASSFWSQGGGNTIYF. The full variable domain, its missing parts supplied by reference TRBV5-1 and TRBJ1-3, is KAGVTQTPRYLIKTRGQQVTLSCSPISGHRSVSWYQQTPGQGLQFLFEYFSETQRNKGNFPGRFSGRQFSNSRSEMNVSTLELGDSALYLCASSFWSQGGGNTIYFGEGSWLTVV.

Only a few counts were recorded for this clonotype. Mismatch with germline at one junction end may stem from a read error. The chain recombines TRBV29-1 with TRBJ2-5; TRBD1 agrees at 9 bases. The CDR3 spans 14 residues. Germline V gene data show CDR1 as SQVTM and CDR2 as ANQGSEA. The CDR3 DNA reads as TGCAGCGTTGGGGTACAGGGGGCGAAAGAGACCAAGTACTTC. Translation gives CSVGVQGAKETKYF.

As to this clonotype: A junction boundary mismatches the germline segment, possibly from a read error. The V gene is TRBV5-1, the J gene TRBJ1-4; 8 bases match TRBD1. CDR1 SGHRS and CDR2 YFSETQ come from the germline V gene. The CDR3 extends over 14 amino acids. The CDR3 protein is CAGSEGQVNEKLFF. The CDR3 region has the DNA TGTGCCGGCAGCGAGGGACAGGTTAATGAAAAACTGTTTTTT.

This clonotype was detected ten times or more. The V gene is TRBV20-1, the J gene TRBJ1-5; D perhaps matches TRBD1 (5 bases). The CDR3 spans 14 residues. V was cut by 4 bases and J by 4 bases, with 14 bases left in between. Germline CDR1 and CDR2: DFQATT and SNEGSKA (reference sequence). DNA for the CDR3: TGCAGTGCTACCACCGGGACTATTAATCAGCCCCAGCATTTT. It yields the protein CSATTGTINQPQHF.

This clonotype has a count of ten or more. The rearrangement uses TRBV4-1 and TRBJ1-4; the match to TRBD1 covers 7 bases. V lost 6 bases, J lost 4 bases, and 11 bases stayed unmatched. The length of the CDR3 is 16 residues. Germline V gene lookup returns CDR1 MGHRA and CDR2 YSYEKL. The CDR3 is CASRRQGGGGNEKLFF. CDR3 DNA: TGCGCCAGCAGACGACAGGGAGGGGGGGGTAATGAAAAACTGTTTTTT.

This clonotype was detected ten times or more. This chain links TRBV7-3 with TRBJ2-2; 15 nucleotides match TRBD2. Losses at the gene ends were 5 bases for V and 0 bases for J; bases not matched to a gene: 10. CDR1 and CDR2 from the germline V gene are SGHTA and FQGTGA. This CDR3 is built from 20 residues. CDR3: CASSGGGLAGGPANTGELFF. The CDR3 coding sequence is TGTGCCAGCAGCGGCGGGGGACTAGCGGGGGGCCCCGCGAACACCGGGGAGCTGTTTTTT.

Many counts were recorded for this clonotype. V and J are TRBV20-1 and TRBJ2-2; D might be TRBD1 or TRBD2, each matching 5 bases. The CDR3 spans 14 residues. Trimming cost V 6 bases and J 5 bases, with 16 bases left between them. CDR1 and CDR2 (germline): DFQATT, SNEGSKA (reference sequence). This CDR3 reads CSALGPSGTGELFF. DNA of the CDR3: TGCAGTGCCTTGGGACCCTCAGGGACCGGGGAGCTGTTTTTT.